This TCR beta chain was retrieved from a study of shared T cell receptors in the human thymus. The assay was immunoSEQ multiplex PCR, and TCRdb's table has in-frame clones only and misses some. The sample has over 450,000 clones, around 78% seen once. Separately, the same data were catalogued under a study of human thymus T cells. This second study says: Donors were healthy Finnish babies undergoing corrective operations for congenital heart defects. The thymus tissue came from resections taken during corrective heart surgery. Within thymic and blood repertoires, V and J gene usage appeared to be biased. Related studies noted strongly shared thymic repertoires across unrelated people.

The sample was thymocytes. The TCR sequence derives from a boy under three years old with a congenital heart defect.

CDR3 sequence (DNA): TGTGCCAGCAGTGAAGGGCCTTCTGGGGCCAACGTCCTGACTTTC. It specifies CASSEGPSGANVLTF. The gene calls are TRBV6-1 and TRBJ2-6, with no clear D. There are 15 residues in the CDR3. Germline CDR1 is MNHNS and CDR2 is SASEGT. The V and J ends lost 1 base and 1 base respectively, with 5 bases between them.